Listed here are 31 T cell receptor beta chains from one sample, sequenced in a study of cytomegalovirus exposure and HLA in healthy donors. The PCR employed 60 Vbeta primers together with 13 Jbeta primers. Profiling relied on immunoSEQ multiplex PCR, and the TCRdb table lists in-frame clones only, not all of them. The sample yields 95,000 to 150,000 clones, under 90% seen once. The sample was PBMCs. The receptors here all came from a middle-aged woman in good health and CMV-seropositive.

This chain joins TRBV23-1 and TRBJ2-3, with unresolved D. TRBV23-1 is given ORF status, its function remaining uncertain. The CDR3 has 13 residues. V dropped 0 bases and J dropped 8 bases, with 9 bases sitting between them. The CDR3 nucleotides are TGCGCCAGCAGTCAATCCTTCGGTGGTACGCAGTATTTT. Protein: CASSQSFGGTQYF.

V is TRBV6-5 and J is TRBJ2-7; tentatively, D is TRBD2 (5 bases). CDR3 size: 14 residues. CDR1 is MNHEY, CDR2 SVGAGI, per germline. Trimming cost V 6 bases and J 3 bases, with 15 bases left between them. This CDR3 reads CASSPGDLVYEQYF. Here the CDR3 DNA reads TGTGCCAGCAGCCCCGGGGATTTGGTCTACGAGCAGTACTTC.

The rearrangement uses TRBV6-5 and TRBJ2-1; D is uncertain. The CDR3 is 13 residues long. CDR1 is MNHEY and CDR2 is SVGAGI in the germline V gene. V lost 0 bases to trimming and J lost 10 bases, with 10 bases between them. In DNA form, the CDR3 reads TGTGCCAGCAGTTACTCGGCCCTCGGGGAGCAGTTCTTC. Protein product: CASSYSALGEQFF.

The rearrangement uses TRBV4-2 and TRBJ2-1; weak D call: TRBD2 (5 bases). This CDR3 is 16 amino acids long. CDR1 and CDR2 from the germline V gene are LGHNA and YNFKEQ. The V gene lost 2 bases and the J gene lost 7 bases, with 18 bases spanning the gap. Here the CDR3 reads CASSQTGRTGPNEQFF. CDR3 bases: TGTGCCAGCAGCCAAACTGGGAGAACGGGTCCTAATGAGCAGTTCTTC.

The chain is built from TRBV9 and TRBJ2-1; the match to TRBD2 covers 11 bases. CDR3 length: 18 residues. Looked up from germline, CDR1 is SGDLS and CDR2 is YYNGEE. After removal of 4 bases from V and 0 bases from J, the junction contained 9 bases not matched to a gene. The CDR3 reads CASSPGTSGLSSYNEQFF. Here the CDR3 DNA reads TGTGCCAGCAGCCCGGGGACTAGCGGACTGAGCTCCTACAATGAGCAGTTCTTC.

The chain uses TRBV5-4 and TRBJ1-5; 9 bases are shared with TRBD1. Germline values: CDR1 SGHNT, CDR2 YYREEE (reference sequence). V lost 3 bases to trimming and J lost 5 bases; unmatched junction nucleotides: 3. This CDR3 spans 14 amino acids. CDR3 sequence: CASSSQGADQPQHF. In nucleotides, the CDR3 is TGTGCCAGCAGCTCACAGGGGGCGGATCAGCCCCAGCATTTT.

The rearrangement links TRBV19 to TRBJ1-2; 7 bases are shared with TRBD1. Trimming cost V 6 bases and J 0 bases; bases outside gene matches: 4. The germline CDR1 and CDR2 sequences are LNHDA and SQIVND (reference sequence). The CDR3 has 14 amino acids. For the CDR3, the DNA is TGTGCCAGTAGCCCGGGACAGCCTAACTATGGCTACACCTTC. Translation gives CASSPGQPNYGYTF.

The genes are TRBV21-1 and TRBJ2-5; the DNA was not used to check the table's D call, TRBD2. TRBV21-1 represents a pseudogene. The CDR3 length is 18 residues. The CDR3 spells CASSKGLPSGRGQETQYF. CDR3 DNA: TGTGCCAGCAGCAAGGGGCTACCCAGCGGGAGGGGACAAGAGACCCAGTACTTC.

The rearrangement links TRBV28 to TRBJ2-7, with no clear D. The germline V gene encodes CDR1 MDHEN and CDR2 SYDVKM. This CDR3 spans 14 amino acids. Trimming stripped 2 bases from V and 0 bases from J, with 8 bases between. CDR3 nucleotides: TGTGCCAGCAGTTTAGGCAGGCACTCCTACGAGCAGTACTTC. Translation: CASSLGRHSYEQYF.

This clone was counted a single time. The V gene is TRBV7-2, the J gene TRBJ2-5; the match to TRBD2 covers 9 bases. The J call is uncertain, as TRBJ2-7 better fits the DNA end. The CDR3 covers 16 residues. The V gene's germline CDR1 is SGHTA and CDR2 FQGNSA. The CDR3 reads CASSLNPSGISYEQYF. The CDR3 DNA reads as TGTGCCAGCAGCTTAAATCCTAGCGGGATTTCCTACGAGCAGTACTTC.

The chain recombines TRBV4-3 with TRBJ2-3; D is uncertain. Germline CDR1 LGHNA, CDR2 YSLEER. V lost 2 bases, J lost 2 bases, and 11 bases lay in between. CDR3 size: 15 residues. Written as DNA, the CDR3 is TGCGCCAGCAGCCAAACCCCGGTTTCCACAGATACGCAGTATTTT. This encodes CASSQTPVSTDTQYF.

This clone was recorded once. The chain couples TRBV28 to TRBJ1-1, with a possible D match to TRBD1 (5 bases). The CDR3 consists of 12 residues. V was cut by 6 bases and J by 1 base, with 6 bases left in between. Per germline, CDR1 MDHEN and CDR2 SYDVKM. The CDR3 sequence: CASRTGNTEAFF. The CDR3 DNA sequence: TGTGCCAGCAGAACAGGGAACACTGAAGCTTTCTTT.

The chain couples TRBV5-1 to TRBJ2-2, with TRBD2 matching 11 bases. The germline CDR1 and CDR2 sequences are SGHRS and YFSETQ. CDR3 length: 16 residues. V was clipped by 0 bases and J by 3 bases; unmatched bases: 1. The DNA for the CDR3 is TGCGCCAGCAGCTTGGCGGGACTAGCGGACACCGGGGAGCTGTTTTTT. Translation gives CASSLAGLADTGELFF.

The V and J genes are TRBV19 and TRBJ1-1; no definite D call. Deletions cut 1 base from V and 3 bases from J, with 12 bases between. There are 15 residues in the CDR3. The V gene's germline CDR1 is LNHDA and CDR2 SQIVND (reference sequence). The CDR3 coding sequence is TGTGCCAGTAGTATAGGATTATCTAAACACACTGAAGCTTTCTTT. Translating gives CASSIGLSKHTEAFF.

The CDR3 protein is CASSPVGGELFF. The CDR3 DNA follows: TGCGCCAGCAGCCCCGTCGGCGGGGAGCTGTTTTTT. The gene calls are TRBV4-1 and TRBJ2-2, with unresolved D. The CDR3 covers 12 residues. Germline-derived CDR1 and CDR2 are MGHRA and YSYEKL. V gave up 4 bases and J gave up 7 bases, with 7 bases separating them.

V gene TRBV15 combines with J gene TRBJ2-3; 10 bases map to TRBD2. After removal of 0 bases from V and 0 bases from J, the junction contained 6 bases not matched to a gene. The CDR3 consists of 18 residues. Germline V gives CDR1 LNHNV, CDR2 YYDKDF (reference sequence). The CDR3 DNA reads TGTGCCACCAGCAGAGACCGGCTAGCGGGAGTAAGCACAGATACGCAGTATTTT. The encoded protein is CATSRDRLAGVSTDTQYF.

The genes are TRBV19 and TRBJ1-5; D may be TRBD1 (5 bases). The V end lost 0 bases, the J end lost 6 bases, and 9 bases lay between the germline ends. CDR3 length: 14 residues. CDR1 LNHDA and CDR2 SQIVND come from the germline V gene (reference sequence). The CDR3 is CASSIDGGAQPQHF. The DNA for the CDR3 is TGTGCCAGTAGTATAGACGGAGGGGCTCAGCCCCAGCATTTT. The full variable domain, in which reference TRBV19 and TRBJ1-5 provide the parts outside the CDR3, is DGGITQSPKYLFRKEGQNVTLSCEQNLNHDAMYWYRQDPGQGLRLIYYSQIVNDFQKGDIAEGYSVSREKKESFPLTVTSAQKNPTAFYLCASSIDGGAQPQHFGDGTRLSIL.

V usage is TRBV4-3 and J usage is TRBJ2-7; 7 positions agree with TRBD2. The CDR3 runs to 17 residues. V was pared by 0 bases and J by 3 bases, with 11 bases of the junction left unmatched. The V gene's germline CDR1 is LGHNA and CDR2 YSLEER. The CDR3 loop is CASSQDSEGGPFYEQYF. The CDR3 region has the DNA TGCGCCAGCAGCCAAGATAGCGAGGGAGGGCCTTTCTACGAGCAGTACTTC.

The rearrangement joins TRBV4-1 to TRBJ2-7, with unresolved D. Trimming left V 4 bases short and J 0 bases short, with 13 bases between. Per the germline V gene, CDR1 is MGHRA and CDR2 is YSYEKL. The CDR3 has 15 residues. In DNA form, the CDR3 reads TGCGCCAGCAGCCCGCAATGGGCGAGCTCCTACGAGCAGTACTTC. This codes for CASSPQWASSYEQYF.

The chain recombines TRBV4-2 with TRBJ2-7, with TRBD2 matching over 10 bases. The CDR3 extends over 15 amino acids. V gave up 4 bases and J gave up 4 bases; unmatched junction bases: 7. CDR1 is LGHNA, CDR2 YNFKEQ, per germline. CDR3 sequence (DNA): TGTGCCAGCAGCCGAGAGCCTAGCGGGAGTTACGAGCAGTACTTC. Protein sequence: CASSREPSGSYEQYF.

A single count supports this clone. CDR3 residues: CASSGTGVGYGYTF. CDR3 sequence (DNA): TGTGCCAGCAGTGGGACAGGGGTGGGCTATGGCTACACCTTC. The chain links TRBV6-1 to TRBJ1-2, with 9 bases fitting TRBD1. This CDR3 spans 14 amino acids. CDR1 and CDR2 (germline): MNHNS, SASEGT. V gave up 4 bases and J gave up 4 bases; unmatched junction bases: 4.

This chain links TRBV7-9 with TRBJ1-2; tentative D call: TRBD1 (5 bases). This CDR3 has 13 amino acids. Germline assignment: CDR1 SEHNR and CDR2 FQNEAQ (reference sequence). V was shortened by 5 bases and J by 7 bases, with 14 bases between the two germline ends. CDR3 amino acids: CASSLRADSGYTF. The CDR3 bases are TGTGCCAGCAGCCTCCGGGCAGACAGTGGCTACACCTTC. The full variable domain, its missing parts supplied by reference TRBV7-9 and TRBJ1-2, is DTGVSQNPRHKITKRGQNVTFRCDPISEHNRLYWYRQTLGQGPEFLTYFQNEAQLEKSRLLSDRFSAERPKGSFSTLEIQRTEQGDSAMYLCASSLRADSGYTFGSGTRLTVV.

The V and J genes are TRBV10-3 and TRBJ2-5; 11 bases agree with TRBD1. Germline CDR1 ENHRY, CDR2 SYGVKD. The junction had 3 bases not matched to a gene; V was cut back by 6 bases and J by 3 bases. This CDR3 is 14 amino acids long. CDR3 coding DNA: TGTGCCATCAGGGGGACAGGGGGGAAAGAGACCCAGTACTTC. Translation: CAIRGTGGKETQYF.

The V and J genes are TRBV7-8 and TRBJ2-1, with TRBD2 matching over 8 bases. V trimming: 5 bases; J trimming: 4 bases; junction bases outside the gene matches: 10. The CDR3 sequence is 16 residues long. Germline CDR1 is SGHVS and CDR2 is FQNEAQ. The CDR3 spells CASSPRGVAGYNEQFF. CDR3 coding DNA: TGTGCCAGCAGCCCAAGGGGGGTAGCGGGATACAATGAGCAGTTCTTC.

CDR3 bases: TGTGCCAGCAGTCGTCGGACGGCCGGGGACGAGCAGTACTTC. The encoded protein is CASSRRTAGDEQYF. This rearrangement joins TRBV2 to TRBJ2-7; D is possibly TRBD2 (5 bases). This CDR3 has 14 residues. The V end was cut by 5 bases, the J end by 5 bases, with 16 bases between. Germline lookup yields CDR1 SNHLY and CDR2 FYNNEI. Based on the CDR3 plus reference TRBV2 and TRBJ2-7, the full variable domain is EPEVTQTPSHQVTQMGQEVILRCVPISNHLYFYWYRQILGQKVEFLVSFYNNEISEKSEIFDDQFSVERPDGSNFTLKIRSTKLEDSAMYFCASSRRTAGDEQYFGPGTRLTVT.

The rearrangement links TRBV5-1 to TRBJ2-7; 9 positions match TRBD1. V gave up 4 bases and J gave up 5 bases; unmatched junction bases: 7. CDR1 SGHRS and CDR2 YFSETQ come from the germline V gene. This CDR3 comprises 14 residues. CDR3 in amino acids: CASSGTGQGNEQYF. As DNA, the CDR3 is TGCGCCAGCAGCGGAACGGGACAGGGAAACGAGCAGTACTTC. The variable domain in full, completed from reference TRBV5-1 and TRBJ2-7, reads KAGVTQTPRYLIKTRGQQVTLSCSPISGHRSVSWYQQTPGQGLQFLFEYFSETQRNKGNFPGRFSGRQFSNSRSEMNVSTLELGDSALYLCASSGTGQGNEQYFGPGTRLTVT.

The genes are TRBV7-2 and TRBJ2-3, with TRBD1 as a possible D gene (6 bases). This CDR3 has 16 residues. V was trimmed by 5 bases and J by 1 base, leaving 16 bases between them. Germline V gene lookup returns CDR1 SGHTA and CDR2 FQGNSA. The CDR3 is CASSGRGPYGTDTQYF. The CDR3 DNA is TGTGCCAGCAGCGGCAGGGGCCCCTACGGCACAGATACGCAGTATTTT.

The chain uses TRBV7-3 and TRBJ1-3; the D is unclear. The CDR3 contains 13 residues. Germline CDR1 is SGHTA and CDR2 is FQGTGA. V was cut by 1 base and J by 3 bases, with 4 bases left in between. The CDR3 DNA sequence: TGTGCCAGCAGCTTAATCGGTGGAAACACCATATATTTT. Protein: CASSLIGGNTIYF.

In this sample, this clone turned up once. The CDR3 nucleotides read TGTGCCAGCAGTTTATCGTTGGGCAGAACTAACTATGGCTACACCTTC. Translating gives CASSLSLGRTNYGYTF. This chain joins TRBV27 and TRBJ1-2; D gene ambiguous. This CDR3 is built from 16 residues. The germline gives CDR1 MNHEY, CDR2 SMNVEV (reference sequence). V gave up 0 bases and J gave up 0 bases, with 11 bases separating them.

V and J are TRBV7-3 and TRBJ2-3, with D maybe TRBD2 (5 bases). This CDR3 has 15 amino acids. Germline V gene lookup returns CDR1 SGHTA and CDR2 FQGTGA. V dropped 5 bases and J dropped 0 bases, with 12 bases sitting between them. The CDR3 nucleotides are TGTGCCAGCAGCCCCAATAGCGATAGCACAGATACGCAGTATTTT. The encoded protein is CASSPNSDSTDTQYF.

This chain links TRBV10-1 with TRBJ2-3, with 9 bases aligning to TRBD1. Trimming took 4 bases from V and 2 from J; bases not matched to a gene: 1. The CDR3 sequence is 14 residues long. Per the germline V gene, CDR1 is WNHNN and CDR2 is SYGVQD (reference sequence). CDR3 coding DNA: TGCGCCAGCAGTGGGACAGGGGTCACAGATACGCAGTATTTT. It translates to CASSGTGVTDTQYF.